The present T cell receptor (beta chain) was sequenced within a study of blood T cell repertoires in COVID-19 (dated by TCRdb to 2020 to 2022). Study-level background: The collaborator samples originated in the United States, Italy and Spain and spanned the acute and convalescent phases of COVID-19. The sample metadata nearly always contained a de-identified subject ID, COVID-19 status, age in years and sex. The repertoires were made available in a free public database intended to serve as a resource for research on the immune response to SARS-CoV-2. The dataset comprised deeply sampled blood TCRbeta repertoires from subjects exposed to, actively infected with, or recovered from COVID-19. Samples were obtained from the ongoing ImmuneRACE study (first 160 participants) and from 1,254 subjects provided by 6 global collaborators. Where available, HLA class I and class II types were obtained from metadata supplied by the sample provider rather than from assay-based typing. The material from the prospective study consisted of cDNA or gDNA derived from T cells, B-cell-depleted T cells, or PBMCs. Results the study describes overall, beyond this receptor: Clinical and demographic metadata were provided uncurated, with the amount varying by source and participant.

TCRbeta CDR3 regions were amplified from genomic DNA using the immunoSEQ Assay, a bias-controlled multiplex PCR. In the original analysis: Nucleated cell counts per sample were estimated from amplification of reference gene primers within the assay. To quantify the absolute abundance of each unique TCRbeta CDR3 rearrangement, sequence reads were collapsed and filtered. For each sample, productive Simpson clonality was calculated as the square root of Simpson's diversity index across productive rearrangements. Drawn from immuneACCESS, this table holds only the in-frame rearrangements with V and J called that TCRdb kept. Clones are partly lost; checked studies trace under half to an unresolved V gene and leave the rest unexplained. D and trimming come from the DNA, and the V and J calls and clone size come from that table. The sample table holds around 60,000 clones, of which about 92% were seen once. Under 5.5% of the sample is taken by the ten largest.

Concerning this clone: There is no known antigen for this receptor. No much larger clone exists at a distance of one base, and base qualities are not known.

The CDR3 contains 14 residues, cysteine and phenylalanine counted. The only DNA kept is the CDR3, 42 bases in frame from the first base. According to the germline V gene, CDR1 reads SGHRS and CDR2 reads YFSETQ. Relative to germline, V is missing 2 bases and J is missing 2 bases, with 2 bases of the junction outside any gene match. Collaborating institutions collected whole blood in K2EDTA tubes following their own protocols. For TCRbeta analysis, collaborators shipped samples in one of three forms: frozen whole blood, isolated PBMCs, or DNA extracted from either of those sample types. The clonotype was recovered from a man aged 50 or older with active COVID-19. Specimen: peripheral blood. The chain is made from TRBV5-1 and TRBJ2-5, and TRBD1 aligns with 8 junction nucleotides. The CDR3 protein sequence reads: CASSFRGQQETQYF. The DNA sequence is TGCGCCAGCAGCTTCAGGGGGCAGCAAGAGACCCAGTACTTC.